This TCR beta chain is drawn from a study of control samples from healthy donors and cancer patients. Measured with immunoSEQ multiplex PCR; TCRdb has only the in-frame clones, and not every one. The sample has 130,000 or so clones, just under 95% seen once. The TCR sequence derives from a man aged 55 to 70 with colorectal cancer. The material sequenced was PBMCs.

For the CDR3, the DNA is TGCAGCGTCGCCCCCGGGACAGGGGATGGCTACACCTTC. It specifies CSVAPGTGDGYTF. This chain links TRBV29-1 with TRBJ1-2; TRBD1 matches at 10 bases. Trimming cost V 6 bases and J 6 bases; bases outside gene matches: 7. CDR3 length equals 13 residues. Per the germline V gene, CDR1 is SQVTM and CDR2 is ANQGSEA.